The next 20 T cell receptor beta chains were all read from a single sample in a study of T cells after yellow fever vaccination. One entry per CDR3 protein, called by TCRdb with MiXCR from the 5' RACE reads. Counted here are 360,000 or so distinct CDR3 sequences, 9.5% to 13% occurring once; the ten biggest clones make up 18%. Sequences were derived from PBMCs, sampled on the day of the first yellow fever vaccination. All receptors derive from a man younger than 35 who received the YFV17D yellow fever vaccine.

This clonotype turned up a few times. V gene TRBV7-3 combines with J gene TRBJ2-6; D remains unclear. The CDR3 has 15 amino acids. Trimming took off 4 bases at V and 1 base at J, with 8 bases between the two ends. Germline CDR1 SGHTA, CDR2 FQGTGA. CDR3 DNA sequence: TGTGCCAGCAGCTCAAGCGTATCTGGGGCCAACGTCCTGACTTTC. It yields the protein CASSSSVSGANVLTF.

CDR3 nucleotides: TGTGCCAGTAGTATAGGGGGACCGTTGAACACCGGGGAGCTGTTTTTT. As protein: CASSIGGPLNTGELFF. The V and J genes are TRBV19 and TRBJ2-2, with D perhaps given as TRBD1 or TRBD2 (5 bases each). V gave up 1 base and J gave up 1 base, with 10 bases separating them. This CDR3 has 16 residues. The germline V gene encodes CDR1 LNHDA and CDR2 SQIVND (reference sequence).

The chain is built from TRBV20-1 and TRBJ2-3; 7 positions agree with TRBD1. This CDR3 is built from 13 residues. The germline V gene has CDR1 DFQATT and CDR2 SNEGSKA (reference sequence). After removal of 3 bases from V and 4 bases from J, the junction contained 4 bases not matched to a gene. The CDR3 DNA reads TGCAGTGCTAGGGTCCAGGGGGCAGATACGCAGTATTTT. Translation gives CSARVQGADTQYF.

The chain combines TRBV29-1 with TRBJ1-2; D is undetermined. This CDR3 is built from 12 residues. Germline assignment: CDR1 SQVTM and CDR2 ANQGSEA. V was pared by 6 bases and J by 2 bases, with 10 bases between. The CDR3 bases are TGCAGCGTCGAACAGCAAAACTATGGCTACACCTTC. This codes for CSVEQQNYGYTF.

This clonotype was recorded a few times. This chain links TRBV5-6 with TRBJ2-7; 8 bases match TRBD1. The CDR3 runs to 15 residues. Germline assignment: CDR1 SGHDT and CDR2 YYEEEE. V lost 6 bases to trimming and J lost 4 bases; unmatched junction nucleotides: 12. CDR3 DNA: TGTGCCAGCAACATTCTCCGGACAGGGTTGTACGAGCAGTACTTC. Protein sequence: CASNILRTGLYEQYF.

This clonotype was picked up many times. V gene TRBV5-1 combines with J gene TRBJ1-3; no reliable D call. The CDR3 is 18 amino acids. Trimming cost V 0 bases and J 2 bases, with 18 bases left between them. Germline V lookup: CDR1 SGHRS, CDR2 YFSETQ. CDR3 residues: CASSLEVSFTGPGNTIYF. The CDR3 DNA reads TGCGCCAGCAGCTTGGAGGTCTCCTTTACGGGTCCTGGAAACACCATATATTTT.

The rearrangement links TRBV5-1 to TRBJ2-1; no definite D call. Germline V gene data show CDR1 as SGHRS and CDR2 as YFSETQ. This CDR3 is built from 15 residues. The germline V and J ends were trimmed by 0 bases and 8 bases, with 15 bases remaining between them. This CDR3 is CASSLAFSLGDEQFF. The DNA for the CDR3 is TGCGCCAGCAGCTTGGCGTTTAGTCTCGGCGATGAGCAGTTCTTC.

The chain carries TRBV12-3 or TRBV12-4 and TRBJ2-2, with D possibly being TRBD1 (6 bases). V lost 6 bases and J lost 4, with 12 bases in between. The CDR3 runs 14 residues. For the CDR3, the DNA is TGTGCCAGCAGGAATACAGGGAGCACCGGGGAGCTGTTTTTT. Encoded protein: CASRNTGSTGELFF.

This clonotype was counted only a few times. The CDR3 is CSARDYGAGDEQYF. The CDR3 coding sequence is TGCAGTGCTAGAGATTATGGAGCGGGGGACGAGCAGTACTTC. V is TRBV20-1 and J is TRBJ2-7; TRBD2 aligns across 8 bases. CDR3 size: 14 residues. With 0 bases clipped from V and 5 bases from J, the junction kept 6 bases outside the gene matches. The germline V gene has CDR1 DFQATT and CDR2 SNEGSKA (reference sequence).

The chain combines TRBV20-1 with TRBJ2-3; the match to TRBD2 covers 12 bases. V dropped 5 bases and J dropped 5; count of bases not matched to a gene: 14. The CDR3 runs to 17 residues. Germline lookup yields CDR1 DFQATT and CDR2 SNEGSKA (reference sequence). CDR3 sequence: CSAPLRSSGGARDTQYF. The CDR3 nucleotides read TGCAGTGCTCCACTTCGATCTAGCGGGGGGGCGAGAGATACGCAGTATTTT.

The rearrangement links TRBV5-4 to TRBJ2-2; the D gene is possibly TRBD1 (6 bases). The germline V gene has CDR1 SGHNT and CDR2 YYREEE (reference sequence). V was clipped by 2 bases and J by 3 bases, with 14 bases between them. The CDR3 has 16 residues. The CDR3 loop is CASSLPDRTDTGELFF. CDR3 sequence (DNA): TGTGCCAGCAGCTTACCTGACAGGACAGACACCGGGGAGCTGTTTTTT.

This clonotype was found a few times. The chain has TRBV28 and TRBJ1-1; D gene unclear. Trimming removed 5 bases from V and 4 bases from J, with 14 bases in between. The CDR3 is 14 amino acids. Germline-derived CDR1 and CDR2 are MDHEN and SYDVKM. CDR3 sequence reads: CASSTTQVATEAFF. CDR3 DNA sequence: TGTGCCAGCAGTACTACACAAGTGGCCACTGAAGCTTTCTTT.

This clonotype was seen only a few times. The chain recombines TRBV4-3 with TRBJ2-7, with 9 bases lining up with TRBD1. The junction had 3 bases not matched to a gene; V was cut back by 0 bases and J by 3 bases. In germline, CDR1 is LGHNA, CDR2 YSLEER. This CDR3 comprises 15 residues. The CDR3 DNA reads TGCGCCAGCAGCCAAGAAGGACAGGGGCACTACGAGCAGTACTTC. Amino acid sequence: CASSQEGQGHYEQYF.

The chain employs TRBV7-2 and TRBJ1-4; unclear D gene. Germline V gives CDR1 SGHTA, CDR2 FQGNSA. Trimming took 5 bases from V and 4 from J, leaving 14 bases between them. The CDR3 length is 15 residues. CDR3 nucleotide sequence: TGTGCCAGCAGCACAGAGGCCAGGAGTAATGAAAAACTGTTTTTT. It yields the protein CASSTEARSNEKLFF.

V usage is TRBV20-1 and J usage is TRBJ1-2; D unclear. Germline V gene sequence: CDR1 DFQATT, CDR2 SNEGSKA (reference sequence). The ends were cut back, 0 bases at V and 4 bases at J, with 9 bases in the middle. The CDR3 has 13 residues. This CDR3 is CSAREGSSYGYTF. CDR3 DNA sequence: TGCAGTGCTAGAGAAGGCAGCAGCTATGGCTACACCTTC.

This clonotype has a single count. V and J are TRBV29-1 and TRBJ2-5; TRBD2 matches 9 bases. The V and J ends lost 6 bases and 5 bases, in that order; junction bases with no gene match: 4. CDR3 length equals 12 residues. Germline-derived CDR1 and CDR2 are SQVTM and ANQGSEA. For the CDR3, the DNA is TGCAGCGTCGACGGACTAGCGGAGACCCAGTACTTC. It specifies CSVDGLAETQYF.

This rearrangement joins TRBV7-2 to TRBJ2-7, with D possibly called TRBD1 or TRBD2 (5 bases each). The CDR3 loop spans 13 amino acids. Germline CDR1 SGHTA, CDR2 FQGNSA. Trimming took 4 bases from V and 4 from J, leaving 11 bases between them. In DNA, the CDR3 is TGTGCCAGCAGCTCTGGTTGGGGGTACGAGCAGTACGTC. Amino acid sequence: CASSSGWGYEQYV.

This clonotype was counted only a few times. The CDR3 DNA reads TGTGCCAGCAGTTCGCTCGGGACAGCTGACAATGAGCAGTTCTTC. Encoded protein: CASSSLGTADNEQFF. The J gene is TRBJ2-1, the V gene TRBV27, with 7 positions matching TRBD1. The CDR3 totals 15 residues. Germline CDR1 reads MNHEY; CDR2 reads SMNVEV (reference sequence). Trimming cost V 4 bases and J 5 bases; bases outside gene matches: 8.

This chain links TRBV4-1 with TRBJ1-4; D gene uncertain. The CDR3 is 12 residues long. Germline assignment: CDR1 MGHRA and CDR2 YSYEKL. V lost 0 bases, J lost 8 bases, and 4 bases lay in between. In nucleotides, the CDR3 is TGCGCCAGCAGCCAAGAAAGAGAAAAACTGTTTTTT. Translated: CASSQEREKLFF.

This clonotype appeared many times. This sequence joins TRBV5-5 and TRBJ2-7, with D hard to call. V lost 3 bases, J lost 2 bases, and 6 bases lay in between. Germline assignment: CDR1 SGHKS and CDR2 YYEKEE (reference sequence). CDR3 length equals 12 residues. CDR3 DNA sequence: TGTGCCAGCAGCTCACAAGCCTACGAGCAGTACGTC. Encoded protein: CASSSQAYEQYV.